This T cell receptor (beta chain) stems from a study of cytomegalovirus exposure and HLA in healthy donors. The ends were cut back, 10 bases at V and 2 bases at J, with 17 bases in the middle. The CDR3 consists of 15 residues. Germline V lookup: CDR1 LNHDA, CDR2 SQIVND (reference sequence). As to this clone: Its antigen is not identified.

The primer mix had 60 Vbeta and 13 Jbeta primers. In the authors' workflow: A later analysis counted 70 million to 85 million unique TCR beta chains, around 12 million shared. TCRdb keeps only in-frame clones here, not all; method: immunoSEQ multiplex PCR. That table supplies the V and J calls and clone size; D and trimming were determined from the DNA. Among about 140,000 clones, over 75% were seen once, and the ten largest hold less than 2%. General observations from the study: In vitro experiments confirmed that a few CMV-associated chains were specific for CMV antigens. About 87% or about 30% of the time was how often most TCR beta V segments were productive, according to an earlier analysis. Most CMV-associated TCR beta chains were later found to appear HLA-restricted.

What was sequenced was PBMCs. The rearrangement uses TRBV19 and TRBJ2-2, with D hard to call. This TCR was sampled from a middle-aged man in good health and CMV-seronegative. CDR3 amino acids: CATLPEPSNTGELFF. The CDR3 nucleotides are TGTGCCACCCTCCCGGAGCCGTCAAACACCGGGGAGCTGTTTTTT.